This TCR beta chain was observed in a study of control samples from healthy donors and cancer patients. Sequencing was performed with immunoSEQ multiplex PCR; in TCRdb, only in-frame clones are kept and a portion is missing. The sample yields around 150,000 clones, approximately 90% seen once. CDR3 length equals 14 residues. Trimming took off 5 bases at V and 6 bases at J, with 14 bases between the two ends. Germline V gene data show CDR1 as MNHEY and CDR2 as SVGAGI. This clone was detected once. Sequenced input: blood. This TCR was sampled from a man aged 30-40 years in good health. The chain carries TRBV6-5 and TRBJ1-5; no clear D. CDR3 coding DNA: TGTGCCAGCAGTCCAGCCCTCGGGCGTCAGCCCCAGCATTTT. This encodes CASSPALGRQPQHF.